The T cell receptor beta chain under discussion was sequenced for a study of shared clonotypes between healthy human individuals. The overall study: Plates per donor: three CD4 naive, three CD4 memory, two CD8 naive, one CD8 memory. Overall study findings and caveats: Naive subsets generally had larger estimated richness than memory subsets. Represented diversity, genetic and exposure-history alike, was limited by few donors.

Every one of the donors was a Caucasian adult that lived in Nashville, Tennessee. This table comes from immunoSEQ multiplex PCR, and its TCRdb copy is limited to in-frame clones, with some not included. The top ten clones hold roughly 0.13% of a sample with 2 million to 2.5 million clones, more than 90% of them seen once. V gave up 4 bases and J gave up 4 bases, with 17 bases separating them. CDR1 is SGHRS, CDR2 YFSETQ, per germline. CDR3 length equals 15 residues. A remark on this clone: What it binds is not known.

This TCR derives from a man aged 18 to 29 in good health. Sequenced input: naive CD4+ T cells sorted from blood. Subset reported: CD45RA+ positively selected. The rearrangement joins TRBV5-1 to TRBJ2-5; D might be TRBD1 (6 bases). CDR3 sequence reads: CASSVGAGDVETQYF. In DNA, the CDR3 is TGCGCCAGCAGCGTCGGAGCAGGGGATGTAGAGACCCAGTACTTC.